This TCR beta chain was observed in a study of T-cell memory formation after mild COVID-19. On the study more broadly: In these data, TCR clusters were largely donor specific. Points from the study as a whole: Certain responding clones were present in pre-infection memory, suggesting participation of cross-reactive memory. Among clones contracting day 15 to 85, CD4/CD8 was balanced, whereas later expanders leaned CD4+.

The TCR alpha and TCR beta cDNA libraries, bearing sample barcodes and UMIs, were generated by 5'RACE using constant-segment primers. MiXCR, run by TCRdb on the 5' RACE reads, gives a single entry per CDR3 protein. The sample yields about 620,000 distinct CDR3 sequences, approximately 18% seen once. This clonotype has only a few counts. Its target is unknown. The germline CDR1 and CDR2 sequences are SGHRS and YFSETQ. Trimming at V came to 4 bases and at J to 3 bases, leaving 7 bases not matched to a gene. This CDR3 comprises 15 residues. This TCR came from an adult woman who had mild COVID-19 (a few samples of this study predate the infection). Cell type and time point are not known. This chain uses TRBV5-1 with TRBJ2-3; the match to TRBD2 covers 8 bases. The specimen sequenced was PBMCs or a T cell subset sorted from them (not recorded which). CDR3 nucleotide sequence: TGCGCCAGCAGCCGGCAGCGGGAGAGGACAGATACGCAGTATTTT. Translating it yields CASSRQRERTDTQYF.